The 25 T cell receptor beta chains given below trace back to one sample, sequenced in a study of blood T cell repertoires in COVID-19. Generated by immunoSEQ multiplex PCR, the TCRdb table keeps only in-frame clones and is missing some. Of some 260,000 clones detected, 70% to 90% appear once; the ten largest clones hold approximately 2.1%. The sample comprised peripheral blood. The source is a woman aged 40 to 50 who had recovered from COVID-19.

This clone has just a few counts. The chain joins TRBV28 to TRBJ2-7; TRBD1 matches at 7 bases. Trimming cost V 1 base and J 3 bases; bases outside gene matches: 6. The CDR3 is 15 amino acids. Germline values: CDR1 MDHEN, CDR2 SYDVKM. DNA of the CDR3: TGTGCCAGCAGTTTATCTAGAGGGGGCAGCTACGAGCAGTACTTC. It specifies CASSLSRGGSYEQYF.

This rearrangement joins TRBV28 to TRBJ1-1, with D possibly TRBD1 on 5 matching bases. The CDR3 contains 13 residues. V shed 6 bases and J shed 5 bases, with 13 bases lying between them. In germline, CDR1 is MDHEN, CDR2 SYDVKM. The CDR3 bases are TGTGCCAGCAGAACAGGAAACCCTACTGAAGCTTTCTTT. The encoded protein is CASRTGNPTEAFF.

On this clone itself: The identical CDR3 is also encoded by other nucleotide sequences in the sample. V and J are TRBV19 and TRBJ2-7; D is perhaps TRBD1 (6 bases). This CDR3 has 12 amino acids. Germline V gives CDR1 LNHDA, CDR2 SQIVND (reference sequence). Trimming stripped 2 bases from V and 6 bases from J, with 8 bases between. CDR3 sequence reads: CASSIIGGEQYF. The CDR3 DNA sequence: TGTGCCAGTAGTATAATAGGGGGCGAGCAGTACTTC.

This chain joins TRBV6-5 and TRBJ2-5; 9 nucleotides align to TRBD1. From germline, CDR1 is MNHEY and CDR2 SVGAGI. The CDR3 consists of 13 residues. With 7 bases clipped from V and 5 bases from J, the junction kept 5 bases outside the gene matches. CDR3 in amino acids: CASTWTGAETQYF. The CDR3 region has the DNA TGTGCCAGCACCTGGACAGGGGCCGAGACCCAGTACTTC.

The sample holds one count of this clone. CDR3 nucleotides: TGTGCCAGCAGCTTAGCTGCTGGGACAGGAAAGGTCGCTGAAGCTTTCTTT. This translates into CASSLAAGTGKVAEAFF. The rearrangement uses TRBV7-6 and TRBJ1-1; 8 bases are a match to TRBD1. Germline V gives CDR1 SGHVS, CDR2 FNYEAQ. The CDR3 has 17 amino acids. Trimming at V came to 0 bases and at J to 6 bases, leaving 12 bases not matched to a gene.

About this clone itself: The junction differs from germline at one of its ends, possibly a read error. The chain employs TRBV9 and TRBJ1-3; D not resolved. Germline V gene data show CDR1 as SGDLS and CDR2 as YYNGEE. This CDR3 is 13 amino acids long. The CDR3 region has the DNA TGTGCCAGCAGCGTAGGAGGCGCTAGCTTCCTCAATTTT. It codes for CASSVGGASFLNF.

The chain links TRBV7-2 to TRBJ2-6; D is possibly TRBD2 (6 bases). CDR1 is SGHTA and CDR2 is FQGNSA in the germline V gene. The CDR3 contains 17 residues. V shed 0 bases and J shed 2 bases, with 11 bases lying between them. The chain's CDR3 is CASSLAPGGTGANVLTF. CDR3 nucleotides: TGTGCCAGCAGCTTAGCCCCTGGGGGGACTGGGGCCAACGTCCTGACTTTC.

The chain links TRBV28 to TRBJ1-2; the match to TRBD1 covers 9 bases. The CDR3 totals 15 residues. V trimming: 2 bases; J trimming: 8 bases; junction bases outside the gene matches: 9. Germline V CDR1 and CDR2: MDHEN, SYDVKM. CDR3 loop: CASSLPQGQGRGYTF. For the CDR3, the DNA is TGTGCCAGCAGTTTACCACAGGGACAGGGAAGGGGCTACACCTTC.

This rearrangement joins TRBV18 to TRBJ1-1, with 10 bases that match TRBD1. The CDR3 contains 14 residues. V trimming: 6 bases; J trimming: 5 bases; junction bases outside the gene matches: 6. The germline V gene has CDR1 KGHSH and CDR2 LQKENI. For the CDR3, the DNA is TGTGCCAGCTCCTTGACGGACAGGGGGACTGAAGCTTTCTTT. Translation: CASSLTDRGTEAFF.

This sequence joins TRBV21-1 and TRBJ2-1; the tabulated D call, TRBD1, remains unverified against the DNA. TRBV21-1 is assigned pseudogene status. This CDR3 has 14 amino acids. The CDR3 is CASSKEVRLREQFF. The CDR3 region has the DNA TGTGCCAGCAGCAAAGAGGTCAGGCTTCGAGAGCAGTTCTTC.

The CDR3 DNA reads TGCGCCAGCAGCTTGGGGACTCAAAACACAGATACGCAGTATTTT. It is translated as CASSLGTQNTDTQYF. The chain combines TRBV5-1 with TRBJ2-3; D perhaps matches TRBD2 (5 bases). Germline values: CDR1 SGHRS, CDR2 YFSETQ. This CDR3 has 15 residues. V lost 0 bases to trimming and J lost 2 bases, with 10 bases between them.

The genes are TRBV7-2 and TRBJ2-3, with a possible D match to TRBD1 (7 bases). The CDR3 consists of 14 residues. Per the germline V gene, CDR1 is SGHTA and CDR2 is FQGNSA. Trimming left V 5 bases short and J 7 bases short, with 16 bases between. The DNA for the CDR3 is TGTGCCAGCAGCCCAGGGGGGTATACGAATACGCAGTATTTT. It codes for CASSPGGYTNTQYF.

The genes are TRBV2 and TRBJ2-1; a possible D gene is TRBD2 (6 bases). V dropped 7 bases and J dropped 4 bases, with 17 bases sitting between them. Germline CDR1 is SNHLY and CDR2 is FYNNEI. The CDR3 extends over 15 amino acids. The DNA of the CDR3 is TGTGCCAGCACAAGTGGGGACTCGACATACAATGAGCAGTTCTTC. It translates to CASTSGDSTYNEQFF.

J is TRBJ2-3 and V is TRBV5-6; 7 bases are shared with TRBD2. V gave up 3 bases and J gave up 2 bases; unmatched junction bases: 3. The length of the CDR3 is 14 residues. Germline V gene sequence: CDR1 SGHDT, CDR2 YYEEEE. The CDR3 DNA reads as TGTGCCAGCAGCTCTAGCGGTCTCACAGATACGCAGTATTTT. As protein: CASSSSGLTDTQYF. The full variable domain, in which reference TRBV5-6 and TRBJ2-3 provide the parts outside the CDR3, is DAGVTQSPTHLIKTRGQQVTLRCSPKSGHDTVSWYQQALGQGPQFIFQYYEEEERQRGNFPDRFSGHQFPNYSSELNVNALLLGDSALYLCASSSSGLTDTQYFGPGTRLTVL.

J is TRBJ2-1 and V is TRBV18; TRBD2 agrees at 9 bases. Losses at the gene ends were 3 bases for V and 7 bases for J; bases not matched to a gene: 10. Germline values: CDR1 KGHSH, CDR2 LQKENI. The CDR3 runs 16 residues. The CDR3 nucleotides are TGTGCCAGCTCACCCCCAGAGCGGGAGGTCTGGAATGAGCAGTTCTTC. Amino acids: CASSPPEREVWNEQFF.

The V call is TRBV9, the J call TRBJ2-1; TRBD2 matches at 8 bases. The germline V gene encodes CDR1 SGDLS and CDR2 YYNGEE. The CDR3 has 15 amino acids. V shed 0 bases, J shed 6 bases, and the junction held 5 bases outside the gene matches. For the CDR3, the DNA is TGTGCCAGCAGCGTAGTTGTCGGGGGGGTCAATGAGCAGTTCTTC. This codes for CASSVVVGGVNEQFF.

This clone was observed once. The CDR3 DNA sequence: TGTGCCATCAGGGAACCCGGACAGGGCGAGAGCTACACCTTC. Residues: CAIREPGQGESYTF. This chain connects TRBV10-3 to TRBJ1-2, with 8 bases identical to TRBD1. This CDR3 contains 14 residues. Germline V gives CDR1 ENHRY, CDR2 SYGVKD. V was clipped by 6 bases and J by 9 bases; unmatched bases: 12.

Here the CDR3 DNA reads TGCGCCAGCAATGAGTACCTGAACACTGAAGCTTTCTTT. This translates into CASNEYLNTEAFF. The chain carries TRBV5-1 and TRBJ1-1; D remains ambiguous. V was shortened by 6 bases and J by 0 bases, with 9 bases between the two germline ends. The length of the CDR3 is 13 residues. Germline loops: CDR1 SGHRS, CDR2 YFSETQ.

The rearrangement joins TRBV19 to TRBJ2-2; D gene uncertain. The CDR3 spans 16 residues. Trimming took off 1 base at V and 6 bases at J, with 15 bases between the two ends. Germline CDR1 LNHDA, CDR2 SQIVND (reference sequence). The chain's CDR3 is CASSIVHSIDAGELFF. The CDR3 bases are TGTGCCAGTAGTATAGTCCACAGTATAGACGCCGGGGAGCTGTTTTTT.

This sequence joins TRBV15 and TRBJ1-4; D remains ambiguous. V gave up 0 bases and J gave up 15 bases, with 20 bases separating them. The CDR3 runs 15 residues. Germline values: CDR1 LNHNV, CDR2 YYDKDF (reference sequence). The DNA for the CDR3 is TGTGCCACCAGCAGAGATCAGCGCGAGTTAACATTTTTGTTTTTT. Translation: CATSRDQRELTFLFF.

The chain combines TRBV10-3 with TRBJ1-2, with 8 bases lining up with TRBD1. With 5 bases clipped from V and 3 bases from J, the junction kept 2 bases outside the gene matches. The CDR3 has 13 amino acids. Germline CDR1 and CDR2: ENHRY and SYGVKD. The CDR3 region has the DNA TGTGCCATCAGTCTGGACAGGGACTATGGCTACACCTTC. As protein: CAISLDRDYGYTF.

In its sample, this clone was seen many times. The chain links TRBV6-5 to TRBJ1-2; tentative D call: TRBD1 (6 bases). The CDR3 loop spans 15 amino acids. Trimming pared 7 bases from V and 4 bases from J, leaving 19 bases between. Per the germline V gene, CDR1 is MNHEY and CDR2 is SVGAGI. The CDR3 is CASTPDGQRIYGYTF. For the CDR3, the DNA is TGTGCCAGCACCCCCGACGGACAGAGGATCTATGGCTACACCTTC.

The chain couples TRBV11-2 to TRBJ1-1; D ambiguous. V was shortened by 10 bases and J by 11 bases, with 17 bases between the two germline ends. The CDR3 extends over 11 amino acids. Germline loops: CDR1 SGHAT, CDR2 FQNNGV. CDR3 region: CATSDSTSAFF. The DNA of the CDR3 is TGTGCCACGTCGGACTCAACCTCCGCTTTCTTT.

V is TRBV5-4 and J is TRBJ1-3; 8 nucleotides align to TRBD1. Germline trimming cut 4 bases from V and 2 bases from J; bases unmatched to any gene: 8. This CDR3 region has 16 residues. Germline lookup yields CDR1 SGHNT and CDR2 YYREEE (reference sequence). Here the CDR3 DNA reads TGTGCCAGCAGCGATAGGCAGGGGGCGACTGGAAACACCATATATTTT. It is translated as CASSDRQGATGNTIYF.

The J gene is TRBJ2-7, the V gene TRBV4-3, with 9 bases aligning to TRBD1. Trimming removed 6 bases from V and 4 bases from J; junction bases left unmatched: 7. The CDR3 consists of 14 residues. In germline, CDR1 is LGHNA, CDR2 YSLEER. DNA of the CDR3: TGCGCCAGCAGTATGGGACAGGGTAGATACGAGCAGTACTTC. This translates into CASSMGQGRYEQYF.